This TCR beta chain is drawn from a study of blood T cell repertoires in COVID-19. Profiling relied on immunoSEQ multiplex PCR, and the TCRdb table lists in-frame clones only, not all of them. This sample has 200,000 or so clones, with around 90% found just once. From germline, CDR1 is SGHNT and CDR2 YYREEE (reference sequence). Between the trimmed V and J ends, which lost 5 bases and 5 bases, there was a span of 22 bases. This CDR3 is built from 16 residues. All enrollees were about 18 to 95 years old and from 24 US areas. This TCR came from a woman in her twenties or thirties who had recovered from COVID-19. V usage is TRBV5-4 and J usage is TRBJ1-2; tentatively, D is TRBD1 (6 bases). Sequenced: PBMCs or T cells enriched from blood (not recorded which). CDR3 in DNA: TGTGCCAGCAGGCGGGAGGGGGAAGTCTCATTATATGGCTACACCTTC. The encoded protein is CASRREGEVSLYGYTF.